A selection of T cell receptor beta chains follows, all from one sample in a study of OX40 agonist ivuxolimab in advanced cancers. This table comes from immunoSEQ multiplex PCR, and its TCRdb copy is limited to in-frame clones, with some not included. The sample lists fewer than 90,000 clones, roughly 88% occurring once. Here the sequenced sample was CD4+ or CD8+ T cells sorted from blood, taken in a trial of the OX40 agonist ivuxolimab. The receptors here all came from an adult with an advanced solid tumor such as melanoma, head and neck, liver or kidney cancer. Both conserved end residues are part of each CDR3. The order of the fields is clone size, D gene, J gene, V gene, CDR3 DNA, CDR3 protein. The D gene is left open where the match is weak. The size field is filled for only some rows; it gives once, few, many or a size class.

>.|TRBD2|TRBJ2-1|TRBV14
TGTGCCAGCAGTAAAAGGTCCGGGCTAGCGGGGAATGAGCAGTTCTTC
CASSKRSGLAGNEQFF
>.|.|TRBJ2-5|TRBV6-1
TGTGCCAGCAGTACCGGGACACGGGGCGGAGAGACCCAGTACTTC
CASSTGTRGGETQYF
>.|.|TRBJ2-2|TRBV29-1
TGCAGCGTTAGGTCGACTCCGGACACCGGGGAGCTGTTTTTT
CSVRSTPDTGELFF
>.|.|TRBJ1-5|TRBV7-9
TGTGCCAGCAGCGACTTTACAGGGCGCAGCAATCAGCCCCAGCATTTT
CASSDFTGRSNQPQHF
>.|.|TRBJ1-5|TRBV29-1
TGCAGCGTTGCGGCCTCTAATAGCAATCAGCCCCAGCATTTT
CSVAASNSNQPQHF
>.|.|TRBJ2-7|TRBV7-2
TGTGCCAGCAGCTTAGGTGCACAGTCTCTCGAGCAGTACTTC
CASSLGAQSLEQYF
>.|.|TRBJ2-2|TRBV6-1
TGTGCCAGCAGTGTCGGGGGTACCGGGGAGCTGTTTTTT
CASSVGGTGELFF
>.|.|TRBJ2-7|TRBV19
TGTGCCAGTAGTATAGCCGGTCAACGTTACGAGCAGTACTTC
CASSIAGQRYEQYF
>once|.|TRBJ2-1|TRBV7-9
TGTGCCAGCAGCTCTGACAATACACAGCAGTTCTTC
CASSSDNTQQFF
>.|.|TRBJ1-2|TRBV4-1
TGCGCCAGCAGCCAAGATCGGGCGGGCTACACCTTC
CASSQDRAGYTF
>.|.|TRBJ2-3|TRBV19
TGTGCCAGTAGTATGGGAGGGGGCATCCGGACAGATACGCAGTATTTT
CASSMGGGIRTDTQYF
>.|.|TRBJ2-5|TRBV7-2
TGTGCCAGCAGCTTAGTTTGGATAGGTTCAGAGACCCAGTACTTC
CASSLVWIGSETQYF
>.|.|TRBJ2-7|TRBV5-1
TGCGCCAGCAGCTTATCGACAGCCTCCTACGAGCAGTACTTC
CASSLSTASYEQYF